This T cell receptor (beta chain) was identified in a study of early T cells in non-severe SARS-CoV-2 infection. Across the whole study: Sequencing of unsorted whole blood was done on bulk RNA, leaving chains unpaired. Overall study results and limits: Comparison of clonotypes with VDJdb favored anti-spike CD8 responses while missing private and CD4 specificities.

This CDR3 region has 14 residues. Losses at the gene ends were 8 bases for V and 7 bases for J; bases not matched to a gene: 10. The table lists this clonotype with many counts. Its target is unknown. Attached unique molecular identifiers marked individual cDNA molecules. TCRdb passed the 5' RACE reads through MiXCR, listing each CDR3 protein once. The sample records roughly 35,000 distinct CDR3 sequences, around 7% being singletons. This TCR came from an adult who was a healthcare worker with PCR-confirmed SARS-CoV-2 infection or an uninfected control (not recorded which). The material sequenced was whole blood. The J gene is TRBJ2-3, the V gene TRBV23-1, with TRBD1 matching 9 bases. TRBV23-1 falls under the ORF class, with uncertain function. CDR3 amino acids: CASSRDREFYTQYF. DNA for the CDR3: TGCGCCAGCTCCCGGGACAGGGAATTCTATACGCAGTATTTT.